This T cell receptor beta chain was observed in a study of blood T cells in healthy people across ages. Using a J-beta primer mix together with a sample-barcoded 5' primer, a second PCR was run for roughly 7 to 12 cycles. Using its own MiXCR run on the 5' RACE reads, TCRdb lists one record per CDR3 protein. The profile shows 850,000 to 950,000 distinct CDR3 sequences, about 30% of them singletons. CDR1 is SGHAT, CDR2 FQNNGV, per germline. Deletions cut 7 bases from V and 1 base from J, with 13 bases between. The CDR3 sequence is 14 residues long. General observations from the study: Higher diversity, along with more naive CD4+ cells, distinguished long-lived donors from aged donors.

This clonotype was detected only a few times. Antigen specificity is unknown. Sequencing input: blood. The V call is TRBV11-2, the J call TRBJ1-1, with D unclear. The clonotype was recovered from a woman aged 80 or older in good health. CDR3 bases: TGTGCCAGCATAGCAACCCTGGCGAACACTGAAGCTTTCTTT. The encoded protein is CASIATLANTEAFF.